This paragraph covers one TCR beta chain sequence. This clone appeared a single time. Its antigen is currently not known. Qualities for individual bases were not recorded, and no much larger clone is one base off. At the junction V is shortened by 0 bases and J by 5 bases; bases outside the gene matches: 10. From the cysteine through the phenylalanine, the CDR3 covers 16 amino acids. CDR3 DNA is the only sequence kept; it has 48 bases, read in frame from the first base. CDR1 and CDR2, looked up from the germline V gene (reference sequence), are GTSNPN and SVGIG. The immunoSEQ assay, a bias-controlled multiplex PCR using V- and J-specific primers, was used to amplify TCR beta CDR3 regions from genomic DNA. In a second PCR step, the CDR3 amplicons were tagged with a proprietary barcode plus Illumina adapter sequences. An Illumina MiSeq instrument was used to sequence the CDR3 libraries. Turning to the authors' computational methods: Export and quality control were done with immunoSEQ Analyzer 3.0, while downstream analyses used R Bioconductor and Immunarch. Only productive rearrangements in the normalized downsampled data set were used to calculate repertoire metrics. In the normalized cohort, clonotypes with more than 5 templates were defined as pathologically expanded. Repertoire diversity was measured with the Inverse Simpson Index. To capture all clonotypes, CMV-specificity analyses were performed on the non-normalized data set. Here the immuneACCESS table is served through TCRdb, limited to in-frame sequences with V and J called. Missing clones are a known gap in these copies; in checked studies unresolved V genes cover under half, and the rest lacks a known reason. The D gene and trimming were derived from the DNA, and the V and J assignments and clone size from that table. The sample table lists some 8,500 clones, 70% to 85% of them with a count of one. The ten largest clonotypes hold around 33% of the sample.

The data derive from a study of T cell clonotyping in hematopoietic cell transplantation (dated by TCRdb to about 2021). Context from the whole study: Recipient samples taken before transplant were collected after cytoreduction. The study collected over a hundred blood samples from 35 consecutive transplant recipients and their related donors. Patient recruitment ran from late 2015 to early 2017, and follow-up continued until late 2020 or death. Overall study outcomes, separate from this receptor: The sample size was limited, and because cells were not sorted, the contributions of CD4 and CD8 repertoires could not be separated. A decrease in recipient TCR diversity was observed after transplant, and a progressive increase in pathologically expanded clonotypes was seen from day 30 to day 180. Broader TCR repertoire diversity after transplant was predicted by Inverse Simpson Index values from donors and from recipients before transplant. Recipient repertoires showed only a small fraction of overlap with donor repertoires, and over 95% appeared de novo at the given depth.

The time point label for this specimen denotes: recipient sample about 28 days before transplant, after cytoreduction. Recipient blood was collected about 28 days before transplant and at days 30, 100 and 180 after transplant. Nuclei Lysis Solution was used to extract genomic DNA from fresh or cryopreserved unfractionated peripheral blood mononuclear cells. Here the chain combines TRBV30 and TRBJ2-5; 9 central bases correspond to TRBD2. Source: peripheral blood mononuclear cells, taken before stem cell transplant. This receptor was identified in a man aged 55 to 70 with acute myeloid leukemia. Some clones in this sample may be carry-over from other donors' samples. The CDR3 corresponds to CAWSVGVSGGGETQYF. The DNA is as follows: TGTGCCTGGAGTGTAGGCGTTAGCGGGGGTGGTGAGACCCAGTACTTC.